This note documents a single TCR beta chain sequence. The germline V gene has CDR1 MRHNA and CDR2 SNTAGT. Trimming took off 4 bases at V and 5 bases at J, with 12 bases between the two ends. The CDR3 extends over 15 amino acids. The PCR had 60 Vbeta and 13 Jbeta primers. Only in-frame clones appear in the TCRdb table, and some are missing; sequencing was by immunoSEQ multiplex PCR. Of 150,000 or so clones listed, nearly 10% were seen once; the top ten hold approximately 1.9%. This specimen belongs to a study of cytomegalovirus exposure and HLA in healthy donors. Study details: Early released data had about 85 million unique TCRs, all coming from HLA-typed donors.

This chain uses TRBV6-4 with TRBJ1-6; the D gene is possibly TRBD1 (5 bases). The receptor comes from a man in his fifties or sixties in good health and CMV-seronegative. The specimen was PBMCs. In DNA, the CDR3 is TGTGCCAGCAGTGTCGCAGGACAAGATAATTCACCCCTCCACTTT. Its translation is CASSVAGQDNSPLHF.